A single sample is the source of the 28 T cell receptor beta chains below, sequenced in a study of T cell changes during pregnancy in multiple sclerosis. TCRdb's copy holds only in-frame clones and misses some; the assay was immunoSEQ multiplex PCR. The sample shows about 42,000 clones, approximately 91% of them seen only once. The sequenced sample was CD4+ T cells from peripheral blood mononuclear cells, obtained after pregnancy. The source of these receptors is a female donor in good health, enrolled as a control in a pregnancy study.

The chain uses TRBV9 and TRBJ2-1, with D tentatively TRBD2 (6 bases). V lost 2 bases to trimming and J lost 11 bases, with 17 bases between them. The CDR3 loop spans 14 amino acids. Per the germline V gene, CDR1 is SGDLS and CDR2 is YYNGEE. For the CDR3, the DNA is TGTGCCAGCAGCGTGGAGACCTCGCGGGGAAAGCAGTTCTTC. It codes for CASSVETSRGKQFF.

V usage is TRBV30 and J usage is TRBJ2-1; 10 nucleotides align to TRBD2. There are 13 residues in the CDR3. The J segment lost 9 bases and the V segment lost 3 bases, leaving 5 bases of the junction unmatched. The germline V gene encodes CDR1 GTSNPN and CDR2 SVGIG (reference sequence). CDR3 sequence reads: CAWSWLAGAEQFF. CDR3 sequence (DNA): TGTGCCTGGAGCTGGCTAGCGGGAGCTGAGCAGTTCTTC.

This clone was seen only a few times. V is TRBV14 and J is TRBJ1-2; D possibly corresponds to TRBD1 (6 bases). Germline lookup yields CDR1 SGHDN and CDR2 FVKESK. Trimming shortened V by 4 bases and J by 8 bases, and 11 bases separated the two germline ends. The CDR3 covers 12 residues. CDR3 in DNA: TGTGCCAGCAGCCCTACAGGGATCGGCTACACCTTC. Translation gives CASSPTGIGYTF.

V usage is TRBV28 and J usage is TRBJ2-4; TRBD2 matches at 8 bases. The CDR3 is 14 amino acids. J lost 9 bases, V lost 1 base, and 5 bases had no gene match. From germline, CDR1 is MDHEN and CDR2 SYDVKM. The CDR3 DNA is TGTGCCAGCAGTTTATCGGGGGGGTCAGGCATTCAGTACTTC. Encoded protein: CASSLSGGSGIQYF.

CDR3 coding DNA: TGTGCCAGCAGCTCTGGGGGGAGGCCGACGAGCGGGGAGCTGTTTTTT. Its protein product is CASSSGGRPTSGELFF. The chain is built from TRBV5-4 and TRBJ2-2, with D maybe TRBD2 (6 bases). CDR1 and CDR2 (germline): SGHNT, YYREEE (reference sequence). With 3 bases removed from V and 7 bases from J, the gap between germline ends came to 19 bases. This CDR3 comprises 16 residues.

J is TRBJ2-2 and V is TRBV29-1, with 8 positions matching TRBD1. The junction had 3 bases not matched to a gene; V was cut back by 5 bases and J by 7 bases. This CDR3 spans 12 amino acids. Germline V gives CDR1 SQVTM, CDR2 ANQGSEA. The CDR3: CSVRQGNGELFF. The CDR3 region has the DNA TGCAGCGTTCGACAGGGGAACGGGGAGCTGTTTTTT.

The V and J genes are TRBV14 and TRBJ1-6; D gene uncertain. The germline V gene has CDR1 SGHDN and CDR2 FVKESK. The CDR3 sequence is 16 residues long. Trimming pared 0 bases from V and 9 bases from J, leaving 15 bases between. CDR3 protein: CASSQDLGQLVSPLHF. Written as DNA, the CDR3 is TGTGCCAGCAGCCAAGATCTAGGTCAGCTAGTTTCACCCCTCCACTTT.

The J gene is TRBJ2-1, the V gene TRBV4-1; D uncertain. CDR1 is MGHRA, CDR2 YSYEKL, per germline. V was shortened by 3 bases and J by 8 bases, with 17 bases between the two germline ends. The CDR3 length is 15 residues. This CDR3 reads CASSQRSRRRDEQFF. The CDR3 region has the DNA TGCGCCAGCAGCCAGAGGAGCCGCCGGAGAGATGAGCAGTTCTTC.

V and J are TRBV7-3 and TRBJ2-5, with TRBD2 matching 11 bases. Losses at the gene ends were 1 base for V and 5 bases for J; bases not matched to a gene: 15. CDR1 is SGHTA and CDR2 is FQGTGA in the germline V gene. CDR3 size: 19 residues. Here the CDR3 reads CASSLMGPSGRWNRETQYF. The CDR3 nucleotides are TGTGCCAGCAGCTTAATGGGGCCTAGCGGGAGGTGGAATCGGGAGACCCAGTACTTC.

This chain connects TRBV5-4 to TRBJ2-2; D not resolved. The V end lost 0 bases, the J end lost 2 bases, and 11 bases lay between the germline ends. There are 16 residues in the CDR3. Germline CDR1 is SGHNT and CDR2 is YYREEE (reference sequence). The CDR3 region is CASSLAGPINTGELFF. CDR3 nucleotides: TGTGCCAGCAGCTTGGCCGGTCCAATCAACACCGGGGAGCTGTTTTTT.

The chain joins TRBV28 to TRBJ2-5; perhaps TRBD1 as D (6 bases). CDR1 is MDHEN and CDR2 is SYDVKM in the germline V gene. The CDR3 totals 15 residues. The V and J ends lost 1 base and 2 bases respectively, with 11 bases between them. The CDR3 sequence is CASSLFLDRQETQYF. CDR3 in DNA: TGTGCCAGCAGTTTATTCTTGGACAGACAAGAGACCCAGTACTTC. The full variable domain, completed using reference TRBV28 and TRBJ2-5, is DVKVTQSSRYLVKRTGEKVFLECVQDMDHENMFWYRQDPGLGLRLIYFSYDVKMKEKGDIPEGYSVSREKKERFSLILESASTNQTSMYLCASSLFLDRQETQYFGPGTRLLVL.

V and J are TRBV20-1 and TRBJ1-1, with TRBD1 identical over 7 bases. Germline CDR1 reads DFQATT; CDR2 reads SNEGSKA (reference sequence). The ends lost 6 bases at V and 4 bases at J; junction bases unmatched: 2. The CDR3 length is 11 residues. CDR3 region: CSAGQPTEAFF. CDR3 DNA: TGCAGTGCGGGACAGCCCACTGAAGCTTTCTTT.

The chain is built from TRBV2 and TRBJ2-3, with a tentative D call TRBD1 (5 bases). Germline V gene sequence: CDR1 SNHLY, CDR2 FYNNEI. The CDR3 contains 13 residues. Between the trimmed V and J ends, which lost 7 bases and 2 bases, there was a span of 10 bases. The CDR3 region is CASMGQLTDTQYF. DNA for the CDR3: TGTGCCAGCATGGGGCAGCTCACAGATACGCAGTATTTT.

V is TRBV5-4 and J is TRBJ2-6, with D perhaps TRBD2 (6 bases). The V end lost 2 bases, the J end lost 4 bases, and 13 bases lay between the germline ends. The length of the CDR3 is 16 residues. Looked up from germline, CDR1 is SGHNT and CDR2 is YYREEE (reference sequence). CDR3 amino acids: CASSFPGVSGANVLTF. For the CDR3, the DNA is TGTGCCAGCAGCTTTCCGGGGGTATCAGGGGCCAACGTCCTGACTTTC.

This clone was seen a single time. V usage is TRBV7-6 and J usage is TRBJ1-1; 9 bases line up with TRBD1. Germline values: CDR1 SGHVS, CDR2 FNYEAQ. J was trimmed by 6 bases and V by 1 base; bases with no gene match: 6. CDR3 length: 15 residues. CDR3 in DNA: TGTGCCAGCAGCTTAGGGGTACAGGGGGCGGCTGAAGCTTTCTTT. Residues: CASSLGVQGAAEAFF. The variable domain in full, with the rest retrieved from reference TRBV7-6 and TRBJ1-1, is GAGVSQSPRYKVTKRGQDVALRCDPISGHVSLYWYRQALGQGPEFLTYFNYEAQQDKSGLPNDRFSAERPEGSISTLTIQRTEQRDSAMYRCASSLGVQGAAEAFFGQGTRLTVV.

The chain combines TRBV7-2 with TRBJ2-7; D gene uncertain. The CDR3 covers 13 residues. Germline CDR1 is SGHTA and CDR2 is FQGNSA. Trimming removed 3 bases at V and 2 bases at J, with 8 bases between. The CDR3 coding sequence is TGTGCCAGCAGCTTTAGTGCACCCTACGAGCAGTACTTC. Translated, it gives CASSFSAPYEQYF.

The V call is TRBV5-6, the J call TRBJ1-4; 7 bases match TRBD1. Looked up from germline, CDR1 is SGHDT and CDR2 is YYEEEE. CDR3 length: 14 residues. The J segment lost 8 bases and the V segment lost 1 base, leaving 5 bases of the junction unmatched. In nucleotides, the CDR3 is TGTGCCAGCAGCTTGAAGGGGGCCGGAGAAAAACTGTTTTTT. It encodes CASSLKGAGEKLFF.

The rearrangement joins TRBV28 to TRBJ1-5, with 7 bases matching TRBD1. The ends lost 7 bases at V and 5 bases at J; junction bases unmatched: 20. The CDR3 totals 18 residues. In germline, CDR1 is MDHEN, CDR2 SYDVKM. The CDR3 loop reads CASTDRWTGPSGDQPQHF. Written as DNA, the CDR3 is TGTGCCAGCACTGACAGATGGACAGGACCCTCTGGGGATCAGCCCCAGCATTTT. Variable domain in full (rest from reference TRBV28 and TRBJ1-5): DVKVTQSSRYLVKRTGEKVFLECVQDMDHENMFWYRQDPGLGLRLIYFSYDVKMKEKGDIPEGYSVSREKKERFSLILESASTNQTSMYLCASTDRWTGPSGDQPQHFGDGTRLSIL.

The chain carries TRBV5-5 and TRBJ2-1; TRBD1 is a possible D gene (6 bases). Trimming cost V 0 bases and J 4 bases, with 14 bases left between them. There are 16 residues in the CDR3. CDR1 and CDR2 from the germline V gene are SGHKS and YYEKEE (reference sequence). The chain's CDR3 is CASSLGPGAGYNEQFF. CDR3 nucleotide sequence: TGTGCCAGCAGCTTGGGTCCAGGGGCTGGATACAATGAGCAGTTCTTC.

The chain is built from TRBV7-2 and TRBJ2-1; 10 bases align to TRBD2. The CDR3 consists of 18 residues. V lost 2 bases to trimming and J lost 0 bases; unmatched junction nucleotides: 7. CDR1 and CDR2 (germline): SGHTA, FQGNSA. The CDR3 reads CASSLPTSGWSSYNEQFF. DNA for the CDR3: TGTGCCAGCAGCTTACCGACTAGCGGGTGGAGCTCCTACAATGAGCAGTTCTTC.

This chain links TRBV5-5 with TRBJ2-1, with a weak D call TRBD1 (6 bases). The V and J ends lost 4 bases and 0 bases respectively, with 11 bases between them. CDR3 length equals 15 residues. Per the germline V gene, CDR1 is SGHKS and CDR2 is YYEKEE (reference sequence). CDR3 loop: CASSAGQSSYNEQFF. CDR3 sequence (DNA): TGTGCCAGCAGCGCCGGACAGAGCTCCTACAATGAGCAGTTCTTC.

The chain links TRBV27 to TRBJ2-4; TRBD1 aligns across 7 bases. J lost 9 bases, V lost 6 bases, and 8 bases had no gene match. Germline V CDR1 and CDR2: MNHEY, SMNVEV (reference sequence). This CDR3 is 13 amino acids long. The CDR3, as DNA: TGTGCCAGCAGAAACACAGGGGTGGGCATTCAGTACTTC. It yields the protein CASRNTGVGIQYF.

The chain is built from TRBV10-1 and TRBJ2-1; TRBD2 matches at 8 bases. CDR3 size: 16 residues. J lost 7 bases, V lost 3 bases, and 11 bases had no gene match. Germline CDR1 is WNHNN and CDR2 is SYGVQD (reference sequence). Here the CDR3 reads CASSEGSGGEPNEQFF. CDR3 nucleotide sequence: TGCGCCAGCAGTGAAGGGTCCGGGGGGGAACCGAATGAGCAGTTCTTC.

This chain connects TRBV28 to TRBJ2-3, with 12 bases lining up with TRBD2. V shed 6 bases, J shed 6 bases, and the junction held 22 bases outside the gene matches. The CDR3 has 20 amino acids. CDR1 MDHEN and CDR2 SYDVKM come from the germline V gene. CDR3 in DNA: TGTGCCAGCAGCTCACTTAAAGCCCAGACTAGCGGGAGAGCCGGTGATACGCAGTATTTT. This encodes CASSSLKAQTSGRAGDTQYF.

The rearrangement uses TRBV6-5 and TRBJ2-7; 10 nucleotides agree with TRBD2. This CDR3 spans 15 amino acids. Trimming at V came to 6 bases and at J to 4 bases, leaving 9 bases not matched to a gene. CDR1 MNHEY and CDR2 SVGAGI come from the germline V gene. CDR3 amino acids: CASRLTSSGSYEQYF. The CDR3 DNA reads as TGTGCCAGCAGACTCACTTCTAGCGGGAGTTACGAGCAGTACTTC.

The rearrangement uses TRBV7-2 and TRBJ2-7; D is possibly TRBD2 (6 bases). Germline CDR1 and CDR2: SGHTA and FQGNSA. V gave up 1 base and J gave up 3 bases, with 10 bases separating them. The CDR3 spans 14 residues. The CDR3 reads CASSLGAGSYEQYF. For the CDR3, the DNA is TGTGCCAGCAGCTTAGGCGCGGGAAGCTACGAGCAGTACTTC.

V usage is TRBV28 and J usage is TRBJ1-5; D remains ambiguous. The CDR3 is 13 residues long. V was trimmed by 5 bases and J by 1 base, leaving 6 bases between them. CDR1 is MDHEN, CDR2 SYDVKM, per germline. The CDR3 region has the DNA TGTGCCAGCAGTCAGGCGAGCAATCAGCCCCAGCATTTT. As protein: CASSQASNQPQHF.

The V gene is TRBV10-1, the J gene TRBJ2-2; TRBD1 aligns across 7 bases. The CDR3 totals 13 residues. With 6 bases clipped from V and 6 bases from J, the junction kept 4 bases outside the gene matches. Germline CDR1 reads WNHNN; CDR2 reads SYGVQD (reference sequence). The DNA for the CDR3 is TGCGCCAGCAGACCCACAGGGGCCGGGGAGCTGTTTTTT. Its protein is CASRPTGAGELFF.